A selection of T cell receptor beta chains follows, all from one sample in a study of T cell responses to AZD1222 COVID-19 vaccine. Using immunoSEQ multiplex PCR, the repertoire was profiled, and TCRdb retains in-frame clones only, with some absent. This table holds approximately 94,000 clones, around nine tenths found once. The sample in question was peripheral blood, obtained on day 0 of AZD1222 vaccination. Every receptor here comes from an adult in good health. The CDR3 runs from the conserved cysteine through the conserved F or W. D genes are given only for firm matches. For some rows the clone size is stated as once, few or many, or as a class when expanded; others skip it.

V gene	clone size	J gene	D gene	CDR3 protein	CDR3 DNA
TRBV2	.	TRBJ1-5	.	CASSEVIVRGGENQPQHF	TGTGCCAGCAGTGAAGTGATAGTCCGGGGGGGAGAGAATCAGCCCCAGCATTTT
TRBV28	once	TRBJ2-3	TRBD2	CASSRRGDAGDTQYF	TGTGCCAGCAGCCGCCGGGGGGATGCGGGAGATACGCAGTATTTT
TRBV10-2	.	TRBJ2-7	.	CASSGTTYEQYF	TGCGCCAGCAGCGGGACAACCTACGAGCAGTACTTC
TRBV28	once	TRBJ1-4	TRBD1	CASTLQGGTTNEKLFF	TGTGCCAGCACTTTACAGGGGGGTACAACTAATGAAAAACTGTTTTTT
TRBV5-4	.	TRBJ1-1	.	CASGTYRESGTEAFF	TGTGCCAGCGGTACGTACAGGGAAAGCGGCACTGAAGCTTTCTTT
TRBV5-1	once	TRBJ1-4	.	CASSLAGHTLEKLFF	TGCGCCAGCAGCTTGGCGGGACATACTCTTGAAAAACTGTTTTTT
TRBV27	once	TRBJ2-1	.	CASSGGGSSYNEQFF	TGTGCCAGCAGTGGTGGGGGGAGCTCCTACAATGAGCAGTTCTTC
TRBV6-5	.	TRBJ1-5	TRBD1	CASHDQQGAEPQHF	TGTGCCAGTCACGACCAACAGGGGGCAGAGCCCCAGCATTTT
TRBV18	once	TRBJ2-7	.	CASSPSGTLSSYEQYF	TGTGCCAGCTCACCTTCCGGGACGTTGAGCTCCTACGAGCAGTACTTC
TRBV29-1	.	TRBJ2-7	TRBD2	CSALAGVDEQYF	TGCAGCGCACTAGCGGGAGTTGACGAGCAGTACTTC
TRBV27	.	TRBJ1-5	.	CASSPRWGAGQPQHF	TGTGCCAGCAGTCCAAGGTGGGGGGCAGGGCAGCCCCAGCATTTT
TRBV10-2	.	TRBJ1-5	.	CASSESSSGHQPQHF	TGCGCCAGCAGTGAGTCTAGTTCAGGGCATCAGCCCCAGCATTTT
TRBV27	.	TRBJ2-7	TRBD1	CASSLLGGANEQYF	TGTGCCAGCAGTTTATTAGGGGGCGCAAATGAGCAGTACTTC
TRBV30	few	TRBJ1-6	.	CAWSGFHRDSPLHF	TGTGCCTGGAGTGGGTTTCACAGGGACTCACCCCTCCACTTT
TRBV20-1	.	TRBJ1-2	.	CLPDRNGYTF	TGCCTGCCGGACAGAAATGGCTACACCTTC
TRBV28	.	TRBJ1-2	TRBD1	CASSSRGRGVGGYTF	TGTGCCAGCAGTTCTAGGGGGCGCGGTGTGGGTGGCTACACCTTC
TRBV7-2	.	TRBJ2-7	TRBD2	CASSFDPTSSYEQYF	TGTGCCAGCAGCTTCGATCCGACTAGCAGCTACGAGCAGTACTTC
TRBV3-1/TRBV3-2	.	TRBJ1-4	.	CASSHGGQEKLFF	TGTGCCAGCAGCCACGGGGGGCAGGAAAAACTGTTTTTT
TRBV11-2	.	TRBJ2-1	TRBD2	CASSLSSTSGSSYNEQFF	TGTGCCAGCAGCTTATCCAGTACTAGCGGCTCAAGCTACAATGAGCAGTTCTTC
TRBV7-9	.	TRBJ1-1	TRBD1	CASSLQGAGTEAFF	TGTGCCAGCAGCTTACAGGGGGCAGGCACTGAAGCTTTCTTT
TRBV18	.	TRBJ2-7	TRBD2	CASSRGRLADTYEQYF	TGTGCCAGCTCACGCGGTAGACTAGCTGACACCTACGAGCAGTACTTC
TRBV7-9	once	TRBJ1-2	.	CASSFGVDGYTF	TGTGCCAGCAGCTTCGGGGTTGATGGCTACACCTTC
TRBV14	.	TRBJ1-4	.	CASSQAGFFEKLFF	TGTGCCAGCAGCCAAGCAGGGTTTTTCGAAAAACTGTTTTTT
TRBV28	.	TRBJ1-2	TRBD1	CASSRDRGYGYTF	TGTGCCAGCAGCCGGGACAGGGGCTATGGCTACACCTTC
TRBV6-5	few	TRBJ1-3	.	CASSSQPGNTIYF	TGTGCCAGCAGTTCGCAGCCAGGAAACACCATATATTTT